This note documents a single TCR beta chain sequence. Its antigen is unknown. Base-call qualities are not available, and no considerably larger clone is one nucleotide away. The sample originates from a study of T cells in localized non-small cell lung cancer (dated by TCRdb to 2019 to 2021). About the full investigation: T cell repertoires of some 240 early-stage NSCLC patients were analyzed, with tumors being compared against uninvolved tumor-adjacent lungs. The cohort consisted of around 250 treatment-naive NSCLC patients whose localized lung tumors had been resected. The mean age of the NSCLC patients was about 64 years, with roughly 120 men and around 100 women.

At diagnosis, peripheral blood, uninvolved tumor-adjacent lung and tumor were collected and stored as a combination of fresh-frozen and FFPE material. For TCR repertoire profiling, blood samples were analyzed in the form of peripheral blood mononuclear cells. Looking up the germline V gene yields CDR1 MNHNS and CDR2 SASEGT. The CDR3 has 14 amino acids, counting the end cysteine and phenylalanine. Left in the record is the CDR3 DNA by itself, 42 bases read in frame from the first base. V sheds 3 bases and J sheds 4 bases, leaving 9 bases between their ends. TCR beta CDR3 regions were sequenced from DNA using the immunoSEQ Assay. The authors processed their data as follows. To compute T cell density, TCR beta template counts were normalized to usable DNA, which was estimated by amplifying housekeeping genes. The preseqR package was used to estimate richness by extrapolating to 400,000 templates for PBMC samples and to 120,000 templates for tissue samples. Clonality was calculated as one minus Pielou's evenness. To identify tissue-enriched TCRs, differential abundance testing was run on productive amino-acid clonotypes with a minimum total count of 5 and an alpha of 0.1. The Jaccard Index and the Morisita Overlap Index were used to measure repertoire overlap between compartments. GLIPH grouped TCR beta CDR3s together with public tetramer-defined viral CDR3s, and a viral motif had to include at least three viral sequences and show V-gene enrichment. The source is immuneACCESS, and TCRdb retained only in-frame sequences with V and J called. Part of the clones is not carried over; for the studies checked, unresolved V genes explain less than half of this, and the remainder is unexplained. V, J and clone size were drawn from that table, and D and trimming were deduced from the DNA. The sample table shows 40,000 to 60,000 clones, and 70% to 90% are seen once. The ten largest clones represent approximately 15% of the sample.

The paper as a whole reports these results and caveats: Uninvolved tumor-adjacent lung showed the highest T cell clonality, higher than tumor, which suggests more focused antigenic responses in the uninvolved tumor-adjacent lung. Of the top 100 tumor clones, a median of roughly 56 were detected in paired uninvolved adjacent lung; 28 were also among that lung's top 100. Because of the exploratory design, TCR variables were selected using unadjusted p-values without false-discovery rate correction. Longer overall survival was associated with higher T cell density in blood, whereas shorter survival was associated with higher clonality in adjacent lung. Because multi-region tumor sequencing was not done, intratumor heterogeneity could not be ruled out.

The clonotype was recovered from a female donor with stage II lung adenocarcinoma. The chain was built from TRBV6-1 and TRBJ1-4; matching of 5 bases hints at TRBD1 as the D gene. Here the sequenced sample was PBMCs, taken before any cancer treatment. Here the CDR3 is given as CASSEKGLNEKLFF. The DNA is as follows: TGTGCCAGCAGTGAGAAGGGGCTTAATGAAAAACTGTTTTTT.